Here is one T cell receptor beta chain with its context. Distinct nucleotide sequences in the sample also encode this CDR3. These data are taken from a study of T cell responses to AZD1222 COVID-19 vaccine. Germline V lookup: CDR1 SGHNT, CDR2 YYREEE (reference sequence). The CDR3 is 14 amino acids. The V and J ends lost 4 bases and 3 bases respectively, with 10 bases between them. The table came from immunoSEQ multiplex PCR; TCRdb's copy has only in-frame clones and leaves some out. The top ten clones hold roughly 9% of a sample with some 110,000 clones, 80% to 85% of them seen once. The receptor was isolated from an adult in good health. The sequenced sample was peripheral blood, obtained on day 0 of AZD1222 vaccination. The rearrangement links TRBV5-4 to TRBJ2-2; D may be TRBD2 (6 bases). This chain's CDR3 is CASSRLGDTGELFF. As DNA, the CDR3 is TGTGCCAGCAGCCGACTAGGAGACACCGGGGAGCTGTTTTTT.